Below are 11 T cell receptor beta chains sequenced from a single sample in a study of blood T cell repertoires in COVID-19 (dated by TCRdb to between 2020 and 2021). Receptor libraries were prepared by the immunoSEQ multiplex PCR assay. TCRdb's version of the immuneACCESS table is confined to in-frame rearrangements and falls short of the full clone set. An unresolved V gene accounts for under half of the shortfall where checked; the remainder is of unknown origin. The sample table records some 51,000 clones; 80% to 90% of these occur just once. Of the sample, 1% to 1.5% falls within the top ten clones. Specimen: peripheral blood. The receptor set was obtained from a man aged 55 to 70 with acute or convalescent COVID-19.

V usage is TRBV14 and J usage is TRBJ1-6; the D gene is possibly TRBD1 (6 bases). The CDR3 contains 14 residues. The V gene lost 3 bases and the J gene lost 5 bases, with 8 bases spanning the gap. Germline CDR1 and CDR2: SGHDN and FVKESK. CDR3 nucleotides: TGTGCCAGCAGCCACACAGGGAATAATTCACCCCTCCACTTT. Amino acids: CASSHTGNNSPLHF. The full variable domain, in which reference TRBV14 and TRBJ1-6 provide the parts outside the CDR3, is EAGVTQFPSHSVIEKGQTVTLRCDPISGHDNLYWYRRVMGKEIKFLLHFVKESKQDESGMPNNRFLAERTGGTYSTLKVQPAELEDSGVYFCASSHTGNNSPLHFGNGTRLTVT.

The gene calls are TRBV18 and TRBJ2-7; 7 bases match TRBD2. The V and J ends lost 2 bases and 6 bases, in that order; junction bases with no gene match: 16. Germline V gives CDR1 KGHSH, CDR2 LQKENI. The CDR3 contains 17 residues. CDR3 in DNA: TGTGCCAGCTCACCAACGGCGCTAGCGGCAGGGACGCGCGAGCAGTACTTC. Amino acid sequence: CASSPTALAAGTREQYF.

J is TRBJ1-2 and V is TRBV6-1, with D possibly matching TRBD1 (5 bases). The V gene's germline CDR1 is MNHNS and CDR2 SASEGT. V lost 3 bases, J lost 4 bases, and 9 bases lay in between. This CDR3 spans 13 amino acids. CDR3 sequence reads: CASSDPGGYGYTF. The CDR3 DNA follows: TGTGCCAGCAGTGATCCCGGGGGCTATGGCTACACCTTC.

The chain employs TRBV7-8 and TRBJ1-4, with 7 bases lining up with TRBD1. The ends lost 5 bases at V and 8 bases at J; junction bases unmatched: 11. Germline loops: CDR1 SGHVS, CDR2 FQNEAQ. This CDR3 spans 15 amino acids. CDR3 region: CASSAKQGINEKLFF. The CDR3 nucleotides read TGTGCCAGCAGCGCAAAACAGGGGATTAACGAAAAACTGTTTTTT.

V is TRBV27 and J is TRBJ1-5, with D hard to call. The CDR3 contains 14 residues. Trimming took off 2 bases at V and 6 bases at J, with 11 bases between the two ends. Germline CDR1 reads MNHEY; CDR2 reads SMNVEV (reference sequence). CDR3 DNA: TGTGCCAGCAGTTTAGAGGCAGGACTTCAGCCCCAGCATTTT. Translated: CASSLEAGLQPQHF.

The rearrangement uses TRBV3-1 (or the pseudogene TRBV3-2) and TRBJ1-1, with D possibly matching TRBD1 (5 bases). The CDR3 has 18 amino acids. CDR1 is LGHDT, CDR2 YNNKEL, per germline (reference sequence). V was cut by 3 bases and J by 1 base, with 21 bases left in between. DNA of the CDR3: TGTGCCAGCAGCCAGAACAGGATATTTACAGCCGAGAACACTGAAGCTTTCTTT. Translating gives CASSQNRIFTAENTEAFF.

The rearrangement uses TRBV15 and TRBJ2-1, with TRBD2 identical over 11 bases. The CDR3 runs to 15 residues. From germline, CDR1 is LNHNV and CDR2 YYDKDF (reference sequence). V dropped 0 bases and J dropped 6; count of bases not matched to a gene: 1. The CDR3 sequence: CATSRDSGGANEQFF. CDR3 in DNA: TGTGCCACCAGCAGAGATAGCGGGGGGGCCAATGAGCAGTTCTTC.

J is TRBJ2-3 and V is TRBV3-1 (or the pseudogene TRBV3-2); TRBD2 agrees at 8 bases. The J segment lost 5 bases and the V segment lost 1 base, leaving 2 bases of the junction unmatched. Germline CDR1 is LGHDT and CDR2 is YNNKEL (reference sequence). This CDR3 is 14 amino acids long. CDR3 protein: CASSQAGGGDTQYF. DNA for the CDR3: TGTGCCAGCAGCCAAGCGGGGGGGGGAGATACGCAGTATTTT.

The chain combines TRBV11-1 with TRBJ2-7; TRBD2 agrees at 8 bases. J lost 4 bases, V lost 0 bases, and 5 bases had no gene match. CDR3 size: 15 residues. The germline CDR1 and CDR2 sequences are SGHAT and FQDESV (reference sequence). This chain's CDR3 is CASSLAPSGSYEQYF. CDR3 sequence (DNA): TGTGCCAGCAGCTTAGCCCCTAGCGGGTCGTACGAGCAGTACTTC.

The V call is TRBV5-5, the J call TRBJ1-6, with 8 nucleotides matching TRBD1. V lost 0 bases and J lost 14; bases outside the gene matches: 13. CDR1 and CDR2 from the germline V gene are SGHKS and YYEKEE (reference sequence). There are 16 residues in the CDR3. Here the CDR3 reads CASSLVGQGHSSALHF. In nucleotides, the CDR3 is TGTGCCAGCAGCTTGGTAGGACAGGGCCATTCGAGTGCCCTCCACTTT.

This rearrangement joins TRBV4-1 to TRBJ2-7; 8 bases align to TRBD2. Per the germline V gene, CDR1 is MGHRA and CDR2 is YSYEKL. The CDR3 covers 15 residues. Unmatched junction bases numbered 7, after V lost 1 base and J lost 5 bases. In DNA form, the CDR3 reads TGCGCCAGCAGCCAAGCGGGACTAGTTGGCCACGAGCAGTACTTC. This codes for CASSQAGLVGHEQYF.